Listed here are 3 T cell receptor beta chains from one sample, sequenced in a study of blood T cell repertoires in COVID-19. Sequencing used immunoSEQ multiplex PCR; TCRdb keeps in-frame clones, though not all of them. The data show about 40,000 clones, roughly four fifths seen once. The material sequenced was peripheral blood. The receptor source for this set is a human donor in a cohort sampled during active or convalescent COVID-19. The donor label of this sample is uncertain.

V is TRBV19 and J is TRBJ1-6; D gene uncertain. With 0 bases removed from V and 2 bases from J, the gap between germline ends came to 5 bases. The CDR3 covers 15 residues. The germline V gene encodes CDR1 LNHDA and CDR2 SQIVND (reference sequence). The CDR3 region is CASSIDGAYNSPLHF. CDR3 coding DNA: TGTGCCAGTAGTATAGACGGTGCCTATAATTCACCCCTCCACTTT.

The chain couples TRBV14 to TRBJ1-4; D possibly corresponds to TRBD1 (5 bases). The CDR3 runs 15 residues. The V end lost 1 base, the J end lost 10 bases, and 16 bases lay between the germline ends. Germline V gene data show CDR1 as SGHDN and CDR2 as FVKESK. CDR3 in DNA: TGTGCCAGCAGCCAAGTACCCGGACATAGGGGAAAACTGTTTTTT. Amino acids: CASSQVPGHRGKLFF.

The rearrangement links TRBV5-1 to TRBJ2-3; no definite D call. CDR3 length: 13 amino acids. The V and J ends lost 1 base and 4 bases respectively, with 7 bases between them. Germline V lookup: CDR1 SGHRS, CDR2 YFSETQ. The CDR3 reads CASSLSSPDTQYF. The CDR3 DNA follows: TGCGCCAGCAGCTTGTCGAGCCCAGATACGCAGTATTTT.